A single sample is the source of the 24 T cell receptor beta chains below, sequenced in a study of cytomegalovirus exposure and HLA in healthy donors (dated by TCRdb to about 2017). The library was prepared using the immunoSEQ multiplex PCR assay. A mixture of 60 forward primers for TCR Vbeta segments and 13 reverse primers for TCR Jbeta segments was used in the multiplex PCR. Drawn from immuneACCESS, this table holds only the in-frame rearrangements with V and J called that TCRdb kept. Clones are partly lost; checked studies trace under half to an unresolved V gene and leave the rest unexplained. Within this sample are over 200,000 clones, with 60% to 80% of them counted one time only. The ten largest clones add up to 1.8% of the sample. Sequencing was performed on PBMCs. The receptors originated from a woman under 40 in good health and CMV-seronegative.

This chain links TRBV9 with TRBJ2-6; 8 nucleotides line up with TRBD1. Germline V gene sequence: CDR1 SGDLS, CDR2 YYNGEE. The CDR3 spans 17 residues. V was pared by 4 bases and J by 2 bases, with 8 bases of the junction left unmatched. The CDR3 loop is CASSLDSTGAGANVLTF. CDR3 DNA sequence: TGTGCCAGCAGCCTTGACTCGACAGGGGCTGGGGCCAACGTCCTGACTTTC.

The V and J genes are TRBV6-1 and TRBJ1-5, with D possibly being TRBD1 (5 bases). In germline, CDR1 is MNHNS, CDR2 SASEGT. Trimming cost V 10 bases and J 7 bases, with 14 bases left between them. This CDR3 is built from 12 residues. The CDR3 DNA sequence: TGTGCCACCGGAGGGGAAGGACAGCCCCAGCATTTT. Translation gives CATGGEGQPQHF.

This chain's CDR3 is CASFKQGADGYTF. The CDR3, as DNA: TGTGCCAGCTTCAAACAGGGGGCGGATGGCTACACCTTC. The rearrangement links TRBV2 to TRBJ1-2, with 9 nucleotides matching TRBD1. Per the germline V gene, CDR1 is SNHLY and CDR2 is FYNNEI. This CDR3 has 13 residues. V shed 8 bases and J 6 bases; nucleotides not matched to a gene: 7. Full variable domain (remainder filled in from reference TRBV2 and TRBJ1-2): EPEVTQTPSHQVTQMGQEVILRCVPISNHLYFYWYRQILGQKVEFLVSFYNNEISEKSEIFDDQFSVERPDGSNFTLKIRSTKLEDSAMYFCASFKQGADGYTFGSGTRLTVV.

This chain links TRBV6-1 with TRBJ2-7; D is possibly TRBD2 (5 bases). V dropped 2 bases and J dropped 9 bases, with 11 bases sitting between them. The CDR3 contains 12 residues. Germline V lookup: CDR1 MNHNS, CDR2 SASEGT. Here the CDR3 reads CASSESTSGQYF. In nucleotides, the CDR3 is TGTGCCAGCAGTGAATCGACAAGCGGGCAGTACTTC.

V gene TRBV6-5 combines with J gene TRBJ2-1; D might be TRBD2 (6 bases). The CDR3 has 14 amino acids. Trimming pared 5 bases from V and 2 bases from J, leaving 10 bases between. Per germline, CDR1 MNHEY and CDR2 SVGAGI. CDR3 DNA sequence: TGTGCCAGCAGTCGCGGGGTAACCTACAATGAGCAGTTCTTC. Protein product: CASSRGVTYNEQFF.

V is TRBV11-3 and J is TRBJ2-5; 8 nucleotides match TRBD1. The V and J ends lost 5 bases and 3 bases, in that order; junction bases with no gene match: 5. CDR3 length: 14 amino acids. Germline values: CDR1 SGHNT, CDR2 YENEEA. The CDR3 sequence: CASSPPDREETQYF. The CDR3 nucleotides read TGTGCCAGCAGCCCCCCGGACAGGGAAGAGACCCAGTACTTC. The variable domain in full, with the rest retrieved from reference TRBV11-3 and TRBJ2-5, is EAGVVQSPRYKIIEKKQPVAFWCNPISGHNTLYWYLQNLGQGPELLIRYENEEAVDDSQLPKDRFSAERLKGVDSTLKIQPAELGDSAVYLCASSPPDREETQYFGPGTRLLVL.

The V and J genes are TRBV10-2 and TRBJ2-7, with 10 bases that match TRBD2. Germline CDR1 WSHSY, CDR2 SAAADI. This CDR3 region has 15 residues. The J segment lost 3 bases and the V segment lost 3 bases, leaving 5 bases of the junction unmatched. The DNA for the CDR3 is TGCGCCAGCAGTGATTCTAGCGGGAGCTACTACGAGCAGTACTTC. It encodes CASSDSSGSYYEQYF.

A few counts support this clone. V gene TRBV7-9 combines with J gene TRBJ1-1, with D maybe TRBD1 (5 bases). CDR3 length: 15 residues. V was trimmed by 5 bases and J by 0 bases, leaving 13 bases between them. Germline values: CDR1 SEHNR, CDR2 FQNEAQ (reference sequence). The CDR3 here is CASSPTGGMNTEAFF. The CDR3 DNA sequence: TGTGCCAGCAGCCCGACGGGGGGAATGAACACTGAAGCTTTCTTT.

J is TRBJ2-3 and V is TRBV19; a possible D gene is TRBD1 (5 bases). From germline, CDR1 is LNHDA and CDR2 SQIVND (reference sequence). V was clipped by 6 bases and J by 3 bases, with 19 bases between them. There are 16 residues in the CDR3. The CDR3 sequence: CASRKGSGYGTDTQYF. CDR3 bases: TGTGCCAGTAGAAAGGGGTCCGGGTACGGTACAGATACGCAGTATTTT.

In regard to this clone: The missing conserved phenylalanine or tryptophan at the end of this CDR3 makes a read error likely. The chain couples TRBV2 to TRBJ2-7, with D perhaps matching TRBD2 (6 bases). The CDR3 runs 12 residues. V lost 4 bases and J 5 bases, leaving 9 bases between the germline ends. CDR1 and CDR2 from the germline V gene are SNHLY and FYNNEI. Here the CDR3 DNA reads TGTGCCAGCAGTGTAACGGGGGACGAGCAGTACCTC. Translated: CASSVTGDEQYL.

This CDR3 is CASLRTDNYGYTF. In DNA form, the CDR3 reads TGTGCCAGCCTAAGGACAGACAACTATGGCTACACCTTC. V and J are TRBV28 and TRBJ1-2, with D perhaps matching TRBD1 (6 bases). Germline lookup yields CDR1 MDHEN and CDR2 SYDVKM. This CDR3 contains 13 residues. Trimming shortened V by 8 bases and J by 2 bases, and 12 bases separated the two germline ends.

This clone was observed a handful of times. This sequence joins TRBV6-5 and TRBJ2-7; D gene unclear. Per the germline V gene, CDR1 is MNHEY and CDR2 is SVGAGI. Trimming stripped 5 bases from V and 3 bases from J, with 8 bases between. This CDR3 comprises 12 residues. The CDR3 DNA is TGTGCCAGCAGTAAAGCGAGCTACGAGCAGTACTTC. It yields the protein CASSKASYEQYF.

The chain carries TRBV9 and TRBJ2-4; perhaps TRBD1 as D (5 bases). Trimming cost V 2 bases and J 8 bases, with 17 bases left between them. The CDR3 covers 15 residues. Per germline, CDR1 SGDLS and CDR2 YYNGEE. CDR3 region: CASSVGIGRVDIQYF. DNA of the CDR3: TGTGCCAGCAGCGTCGGAATTGGCAGGGTGGACATTCAGTACTTC.

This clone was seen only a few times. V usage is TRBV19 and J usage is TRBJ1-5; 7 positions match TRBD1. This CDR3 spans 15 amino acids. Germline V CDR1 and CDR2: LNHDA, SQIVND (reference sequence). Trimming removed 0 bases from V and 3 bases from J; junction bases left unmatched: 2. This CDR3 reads CASSIDRGVNQPQHF. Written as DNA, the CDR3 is TGTGCCAGTAGTATAGACAGGGGGGTCAATCAGCCCCAGCATTTT.

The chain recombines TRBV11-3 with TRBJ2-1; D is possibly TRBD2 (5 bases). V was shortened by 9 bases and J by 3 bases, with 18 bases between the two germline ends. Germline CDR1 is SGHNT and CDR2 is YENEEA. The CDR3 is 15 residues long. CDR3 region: CASDPGGRDYNEQFF. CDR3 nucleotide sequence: TGTGCCAGTGACCCTGGTGGACGGGACTACAATGAGCAGTTCTTC.

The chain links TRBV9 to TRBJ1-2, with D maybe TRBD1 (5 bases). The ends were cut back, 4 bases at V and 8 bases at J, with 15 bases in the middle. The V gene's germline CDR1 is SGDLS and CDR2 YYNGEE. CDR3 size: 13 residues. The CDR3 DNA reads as TGTGCCAGCAGCCCCCGGACAATGCGAGGCTACACCTTC. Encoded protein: CASSPRTMRGYTF.

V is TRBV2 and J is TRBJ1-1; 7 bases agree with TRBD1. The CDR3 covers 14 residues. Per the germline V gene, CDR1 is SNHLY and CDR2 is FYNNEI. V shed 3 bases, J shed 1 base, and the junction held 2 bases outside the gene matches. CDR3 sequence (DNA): TGTGCCAGCAGTGACCGGACAGGGAACACTGAAGCTTTCTTT. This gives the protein CASSDRTGNTEAFF.

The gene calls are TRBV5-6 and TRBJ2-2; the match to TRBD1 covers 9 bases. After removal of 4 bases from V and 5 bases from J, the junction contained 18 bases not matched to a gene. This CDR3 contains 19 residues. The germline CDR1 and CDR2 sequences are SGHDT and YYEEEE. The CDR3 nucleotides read TGTGCCAGCAGCGGACCCGGGACAGGGTTTGGCGGGTTGACCGGGGAGCTGTTTTTT. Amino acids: CASSGPGTGFGGLTGELFF. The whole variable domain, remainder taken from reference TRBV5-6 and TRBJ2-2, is DAGVTQSPTHLIKTRGQQVTLRCSPKSGHDTVSWYQQALGQGPQFIFQYYEEEERQRGNFPDRFSGHQFPNYSSELNVNALLLGDSALYLCASSGPGTGFGGLTGELFFGEGSRLTVL.

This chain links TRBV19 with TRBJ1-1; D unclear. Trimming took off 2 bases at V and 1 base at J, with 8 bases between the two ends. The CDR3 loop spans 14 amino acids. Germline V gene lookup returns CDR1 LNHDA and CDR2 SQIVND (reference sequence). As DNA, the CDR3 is TGTGCCAGTAGTATACAGGCCAGGAACACTGAAGCTTTCTTT. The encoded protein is CASSIQARNTEAFF.

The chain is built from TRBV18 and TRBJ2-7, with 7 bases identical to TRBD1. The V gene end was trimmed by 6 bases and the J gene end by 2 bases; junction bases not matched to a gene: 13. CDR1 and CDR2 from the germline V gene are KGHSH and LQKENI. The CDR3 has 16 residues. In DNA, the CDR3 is TGTGCCAGCTCTCCCCGAAGGGGGCCAGGTCCCTACGAGCAGTACTTC. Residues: CASSPRRGPGPYEQYF. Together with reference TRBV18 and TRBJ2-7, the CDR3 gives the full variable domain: NAGVMQNPRHLVRRRGQEARLRCSPMKGHSHVYWYRQLPEEGLKFMVYLQKENIIDESGMPKERFSAEFPKEGPSILRIQQVVRGDSAAYFCASSPRRGPGPYEQYFGPGTRLTVT.

CDR3 loop: CASSVSSGGASYNEQFF. As DNA, the CDR3 is TGTGCCAGCAGCGTAAGTAGCGGGGGGGCGTCCTACAATGAGCAGTTCTTC. V is TRBV9 and J is TRBJ2-1; 11 nucleotides align to TRBD2. The V and J ends lost 1 base and 1 base, in that order; junction bases with no gene match: 4. Germline loops: CDR1 SGDLS, CDR2 YYNGEE. The CDR3 has 17 residues. Drawing the rest from reference TRBV9 and TRBJ2-1, the complete variable domain is DSGVTQTPKHLITATGQRVTLRCSPRSGDLSVYWYQQSLDQGLQFLIQYYNGEERAKGNILERFSAQQFPDLHSELNLSSLELGDSALYFCASSVSSGGASYNEQFFGPGTRLTVL.

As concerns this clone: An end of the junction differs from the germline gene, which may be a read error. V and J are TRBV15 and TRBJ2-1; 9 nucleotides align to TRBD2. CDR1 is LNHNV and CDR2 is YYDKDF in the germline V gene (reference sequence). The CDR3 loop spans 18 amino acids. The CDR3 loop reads CAISRVQGSSGSDNEQFF. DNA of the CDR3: TGTGCCATCAGCAGGGTCCAGGGGAGTAGCGGGAGTGACAATGAGCAGTTCTTC.

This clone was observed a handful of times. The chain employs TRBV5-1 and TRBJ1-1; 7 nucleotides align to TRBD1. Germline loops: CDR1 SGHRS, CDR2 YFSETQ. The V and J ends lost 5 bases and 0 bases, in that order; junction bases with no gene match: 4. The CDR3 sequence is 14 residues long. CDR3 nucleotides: TGCGCCAGCAGAACAGGGGAAATGAACACTGAAGCTTTCTTT. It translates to CASRTGEMNTEAFF.

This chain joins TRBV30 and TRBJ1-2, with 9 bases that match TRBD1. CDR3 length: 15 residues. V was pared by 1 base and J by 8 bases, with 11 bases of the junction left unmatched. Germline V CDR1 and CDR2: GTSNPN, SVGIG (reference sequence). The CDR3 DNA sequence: TGTGCCTGGAGTGGGACAGGGGAATTGGCGGGGGGCTACACCTTC. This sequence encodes CAWSGTGELAGGYTF. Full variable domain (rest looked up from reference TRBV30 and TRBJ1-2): SQTIHQWPATLVQPVGSPLSLECTVEGTSNPNLYWYRQAAGRGLQLLFYSVGIGQISSEVPQNLSASRPQDRQFILSSKKLLLSDSGFYLCAWSGTGELAGGYTFGSGTRLTVV.